This TCR beta chain came from a study of CD8 T cells in ankylosing spondylitis. Study-wide results and limits: Blood from ankylosing spondylitis patients appeared to carry a characteristic eight-variant TCR beta motif.

Making use of molecular barcodes, quantitative 5'-RACE generated TCR beta libraries. TCRdb redid the calling of the 5' RACE reads with MiXCR, one entry per CDR3 protein. The table records around 770,000 distinct CDR3 sequences, 12% of them present only once. Details on this clonotype: What it binds is unknown.

Deletions cut 4 bases from V and 4 bases from J, with 9 bases between. CDR1 and CDR2 (germline): MGHDK, SYGVNS. The CDR3 runs to 13 residues. The clonotype originates from a male donor with ankylosing spondylitis. The chain recombines TRBV25-1 with TRBJ2-3; TRBD2 might be the D (6 bases). Sample: blood, either unsorted or a sorted T cell fraction (not recorded which). The DNA for the CDR3 is TGTGCCAGCAGTGTCAGGGAGGCAGATACGCAGTATTTT. Amino acid sequence: CASSVREADTQYF.